This T cell receptor beta chain was retrieved from a study of T cells in Graves' hyperthyroidism and ophthalmopathy. The CDR3 sequence is 14 residues long. Between the trimmed V and J ends, which lost 0 bases and 4 bases, there was a span of 11 bases. The germline CDR1 and CDR2 sequences are SGHRS and YFSETQ. The sample holds a few counts of this clonotype. Amplification of TCR beta CDR3 regions was performed using RNA transcripts as template. The TCR CDR3 first-round RT-PCR relied on the HTBI primer set. TCRdb re-called the multiplex PCR reads with MiXCR, one entry per CDR3 protein. This sample carries around 350,000 distinct CDR3 sequences, 15% to 20% of them seen once, and the ten largest clones take more than 30%.

The rearrangement uses TRBV5-1 and TRBJ2-7, with D perhaps TRBD1 or TRBD2 (5 bases each). The sample was blood. This sequence originates from a woman in her 30s with Graves' hyperthyroidism that later progressed to Graves' ophthalmopathy. In nucleotides, the CDR3 is TGCGCCAGCAGCTTGGGGGGGAGCCTTTACGAGCAGTACTTC. This encodes CASSLGGSLYEQYF.